Presented here are 27 T cell receptor beta chains from one specimen sequenced in a study of blood T cell repertoires in COVID-19 (dated by TCRdb to 2020 to 2021). To prepare the library, the immunoSEQ multiplex PCR assay was applied. As stored in TCRdb, this immuneACCESS dataset retains in-frame rearrangements with V and J assigned. A fraction of the clones does not appear; measured against another copy, unresolved V genes explain less than half of the discrepancy, and the remainder lacks a known reason. This sample is represented by roughly 200,000 clones; 80% to 90% of them were singletons. The biggest ten clones account for approximately 8.6% of the sample. The specimen was peripheral blood. These receptors originate from a man in his forties or fifties with active or convalescent COVID-19.

In its sample, this clone was seen a few times. The rearrangement joins TRBV11-1 to TRBJ2-3; no definite D call. The germline gives CDR1 SGHAT, CDR2 FQDESV (reference sequence). Trimming stripped 1 base from V and 4 bases from J, with 12 bases between. The CDR3 covers 15 residues. The CDR3 nucleotides are TGTGCCAGCAGCTTAGGCGGAATCTTCCCAGATACGCAGTATTTT. This translates into CASSLGGIFPDTQYF.

The chain carries TRBV29-1 and TRBJ1-4; D may be TRBD1 (5 bases). Germline V gene lookup returns CDR1 SQVTM and CDR2 ANQGSEA. The CDR3 loop spans 13 amino acids. V lost 7 bases to trimming and J lost 8 bases, with 17 bases between them. CDR3 residues: CSGREGAREKLFF. The CDR3 nucleotides are TGCAGCGGTAGAGAAGGGGCTAGGGAAAAACTGTTTTTT.

The chain links TRBV18 to TRBJ1-2, with D perhaps TRBD1 (5 bases). Germline V CDR1 and CDR2: KGHSH, LQKENI. Trimming removed 3 bases from V and 3 bases from J, with 17 bases in between. The CDR3 extends over 16 amino acids. The CDR3 protein is CASSPSPRGSDYGYTF. CDR3 nucleotides: TGTGCCAGCTCACCCTCCCCGCGGGGGTCGGACTATGGCTACACCTTC.

This chain links TRBV6-1 with TRBJ1-1, with 7 bases aligning to TRBD1. The CDR3 spans 18 residues. Trimming at V came to 2 bases and at J to 1 base, leaving 13 bases not matched to a gene. In germline, CDR1 is MNHNS, CDR2 SASEGT. The CDR3 sequence: CASSELLGQVSQNTEAFF. The DNA of the CDR3 is TGTGCCAGCAGTGAACTTCTTGGACAGGTCAGTCAGAACACTGAAGCTTTCTTT.

The genes are TRBV6-5 and TRBJ2-7; TRBD1 matches at 10 bases. CDR3 length: 14 residues. Per the germline V gene, CDR1 is MNHEY and CDR2 is SVGAGI. Trimming took 5 bases from V and 7 from J; bases not matched to a gene: 8. The CDR3 coding sequence is TGTGCCAGCAGTAGCCGACAGGGGGCTTTTGAGCAGTACTTC. This sequence encodes CASSSRQGAFEQYF.

There are a few counts of this clone. The CDR3 coding sequence is TGTGCCAGCAGCCCCCGGGACTACCTATACAATGAGCAGTTCTTC. Amino acid sequence: CASSPRDYLYNEQFF. V usage is TRBV3-1 (or the pseudogene TRBV3-2) and J usage is TRBJ2-1; 7 nucleotides agree with TRBD2. There are 15 residues in the CDR3. With 4 bases clipped from V and 4 bases from J, the junction kept 7 bases outside the gene matches. The V gene's germline CDR1 is LGHDT and CDR2 YNNKEL (reference sequence).

As regards this clone: Other DNA variants within this sample encode the same CDR3. The chain recombines TRBV18 with TRBJ1-2; D not certain. The CDR3 has 15 residues. Trimming stripped 0 bases from V and 0 bases from J, with 8 bases between. Per the germline V gene, CDR1 is KGHSH and CDR2 is LQKENI. CDR3 coding DNA: TGTGCCAGCTCACCACCGAGAGGTTCTAACTATGGCTACACCTTC. Its translation is CASSPPRGSNYGYTF.

CDR3 coding DNA: TGTGCCATCAGTATGAGCGGGAGAGGTTGGAATGAGCAGTTCTTC. Its translation: CAISMSGRGWNEQFF. The chain combines TRBV10-3 with TRBJ2-1; TRBD2 matches at 8 bases. This CDR3 region has 15 residues. The germline gives CDR1 ENHRY, CDR2 SYGVKD. J was trimmed by 7 bases and V by 5 bases; bases with no gene match: 10.

This chain connects TRBV30 to TRBJ1-2, with no clear D. The CDR3 loop spans 14 amino acids. Germline CDR1 is GTSNPN and CDR2 is SVGIG (reference sequence). V lost 1 base, J lost 0 bases, and 9 bases lay in between. The CDR3 coding sequence is TGTGCCTGGAGTGAGGGAGTAGCTAACTATGGCTACACCTTC. It is translated as CAWSEGVANYGYTF.

This sequence joins TRBV5-6 and TRBJ2-6; tentatively, D is TRBD1 (6 bases). The CDR3 is 18 residues long. V was cut by 4 bases and J by 0 bases, with 17 bases left in between. CDR1 SGHDT and CDR2 YYEEEE come from the germline V gene. This CDR3 reads CASSPPEDSRSGANVLTF. CDR3 nucleotide sequence: TGTGCCAGCAGCCCTCCGGAGGACAGTCGCTCTGGGGCCAACGTCCTGACTTTC.

The chain links TRBV18 to TRBJ2-7; D is ambiguous. The CDR3 has 13 residues. Trimming cost V 3 bases and J 0 bases, with 6 bases left between them. Germline V lookup: CDR1 KGHSH, CDR2 LQKENI. In nucleotides, the CDR3 is TGTGCCAGCTCACCGGGCAGCTCCTACGAGCAGTACTTC. It encodes CASSPGSSYEQYF.

The chain has TRBV11-2 and TRBJ1-3; D unclear. The CDR3 consists of 15 residues. Germline values: CDR1 SGHAT, CDR2 FQNNGV. With 5 bases removed from V and 2 bases from J, the gap between germline ends came to 13 bases. In DNA form, the CDR3 reads TGTGCCAGCAGCAAGAGCCGTCCGGCTGGAAACACCATATATTTT. It encodes CASSKSRPAGNTIYF. The complete variable domain, with remaining parts taken from reference TRBV11-2 and TRBJ1-3, reads EAGVAQSPRYKIIEKRQSVAFWCNPISGHATLYWYQQILGQGPKLLIQFQNNGVVDDSQLPKDRFSAERLKGVDSTLKIQPAKLEDSAVYLCASSKSRPAGNTIYFGEGSWLTVV.

The genes are TRBV6-2 or TRBV6-3 and TRBJ2-7; D perhaps matches TRBD2 (5 bases). The CDR3 loop spans 17 amino acids. Trimming took 2 bases from V and 6 from J, leaving 23 bases between them. In germline, CDR1 is MNHEY, CDR2 SVGEGT. The CDR3 sequence is CASSYRDPVLTPLEQYF. The CDR3 DNA follows: TGTGCCAGCAGTTACCGGGATCCCGTCCTCACCCCCCTCGAGCAGTACTTC.

This clone has just one count. The V gene is TRBV27, the J gene TRBJ2-1; 9 positions match TRBD2. The germline V gene has CDR1 MNHEY and CDR2 SMNVEV (reference sequence). This CDR3 has 13 amino acids. V shed 2 bases and J 15 bases; nucleotides not matched to a gene: 8. CDR3 DNA: TGTGCCAGCAGTTTAGCACGGACTAGCGACGCGTTCTTC. This codes for CASSLARTSDAFF.

The chain is built from TRBV29-1 and TRBJ2-6, with D perhaps TRBD1 (5 bases). The V gene lost 2 bases and the J gene lost 0 bases, with 14 bases spanning the gap. Germline assignment: CDR1 SQVTM and CDR2 ANQGSEA. CDR3 length equals 17 residues. This CDR3 is CSVEWGRISSGANVLTF. CDR3 in DNA: TGCAGCGTTGAATGGGGCAGAATTAGCTCTGGGGCCAACGTCCTGACTTTC.

This chain links TRBV21-1 with TRBJ2-1; the table's D call, TRBD2, has no DNA check behind it. TRBV21-1 represents a pseudogene. This CDR3 spans 12 amino acids. The CDR3 here is CATSGCSDEQFF. The DNA for the CDR3 is TGTGCCACCTCCGGGTGTTCCGATGAGCAGTTCTTC.

The chain couples TRBV6-2 or TRBV6-3 to TRBJ2-7; weak D call: TRBD1 (7 bases). V was pared by 0 bases and J by 7 bases, with 16 bases between. The CDR3 is 15 amino acids. Looked up from germline, CDR1 is MNHEY and CDR2 is SVGEGT. The CDR3, as DNA: TGTGCCAGCAGTTACTCTAACAGGGGACTCGGGGAGCAGTACTTC. This sequence encodes CASSYSNRGLGEQYF.

This sequence joins TRBV5-1 and TRBJ2-2; D is perhaps TRBD1 (5 bases). Looked up from germline, CDR1 is SGHRS and CDR2 is YFSETQ. CDR3 length equals 14 residues. Trimming left V 6 bases short and J 0 bases short, with 9 bases between. CDR3 nucleotides: TGCGCCAGCACAGGGATCGCGAACACCGGGGAGCTGTTTTTT. As protein: CASTGIANTGELFF.

A single count supports this clone. The rearrangement uses TRBV18 and TRBJ2-7; D is perhaps TRBD1 (6 bases). V gave up 0 bases and J gave up 4 bases, with 25 bases separating them. The CDR3 has 19 amino acids. Per germline, CDR1 KGHSH and CDR2 LQKENI. DNA of the CDR3: TGTGCCAGCTCACCACCGGGTCCAGGGGTAGGTGGGAGCAGGTACGAGCAGTACTTC. It encodes CASSPPGPGVGGSRYEQYF. Complete variable domain (other parts from reference TRBV18 and TRBJ2-7): NAGVMQNPRHLVRRRGQEARLRCSPMKGHSHVYWYRQLPEEGLKFMVYLQKENIIDESGMPKERFSAEFPKEGPSILRIQQVVRGDSAAYFCASSPPGPGVGGSRYEQYFGPGTRLTVT.

The chain employs TRBV2 and TRBJ1-3, with 7 positions matching TRBD1. Per germline, CDR1 SNHLY and CDR2 FYNNEI. The CDR3 is 13 residues long. V lost 7 bases, J lost 2 bases, and 2 bases stayed unmatched. The CDR3 loop is CASTGTAGNTIYF. CDR3 nucleotides: TGTGCCAGCACCGGGACAGCTGGAAACACCATATATTTT.

The chain couples TRBV7-2 to TRBJ2-5; 9 bases are a match to TRBD1. V dropped 5 bases and J dropped 4; count of bases not matched to a gene: 8. Germline-derived CDR1 and CDR2 are SGHTA and FQGNSA. The CDR3 is made up of 15 amino acids. This chain's CDR3 is CASSLGDRVRETQYF. CDR3 nucleotides: TGTGCCAGCAGCCTGGGGGACAGGGTGCGAGAGACCCAGTACTTC.

This clone was counted only a few times. V and J are TRBV19 and TRBJ1-6; TRBD1 agrees at 8 bases. V lost 2 bases, J lost 10 bases, and 13 bases stayed unmatched. The CDR3 has 17 amino acids. From germline, CDR1 is LNHDA and CDR2 SQIVND (reference sequence). CDR3 residues: CASSIIGQGAVQSPLHF. The CDR3 DNA reads as TGTGCCAGTAGTATAATTGGCCAGGGGGCGGTTCAATCACCCCTCCACTTT.

This chain uses TRBV10-3 with TRBJ2-1; TRBD1 agrees at 7 bases. This CDR3 comprises 14 residues. Germline-derived CDR1 and CDR2 are ENHRY and SYGVKD. Trimming at V came to 2 bases and at J to 10 bases, leaving 8 bases not matched to a gene. CDR3 sequence: CAISELTGVGEQFF. CDR3 coding DNA: TGTGCCATCAGTGAGCTTACAGGGGTGGGCGAGCAGTTCTTC.

This sequence joins TRBV2 and TRBJ1-2; possible D gene TRBD1, 6 bases. V was cut by 6 bases and J by 4 bases, with 18 bases left in between. The germline gives CDR1 SNHLY, CDR2 FYNNEI. This CDR3 region has 15 residues. This CDR3 is CASRMDSTLTYGYTF. In DNA, the CDR3 is TGTGCCAGCAGGATGGACAGTACCTTAACCTATGGCTACACCTTC.

This chain links TRBV19 with TRBJ1-6; 10 bases fit TRBD1. CDR3 length: 15 residues. Germline lookup yields CDR1 LNHDA and CDR2 SQIVND (reference sequence). The V gene end was trimmed by 6 bases and the J gene end by 7 bases; junction bases not matched to a gene: 6. The CDR3 loop is CASRAGTGVNSPLHF. The CDR3 coding sequence is TGTGCCAGTAGGGCCGGGACAGGGGTAAATTCACCCCTCCACTTT.

The J gene is TRBJ1-4, the V gene TRBV30, with D possibly TRBD1 on 5 matching bases. This CDR3 is built from 15 residues. Germline CDR1 GTSNPN, CDR2 SVGIG (reference sequence). Trimming took off 0 bases at V and 6 bases at J, with 14 bases between the two ends. The CDR3 region has the DNA TGTGCCTGGAGTGTATTTGACAGACCGTATGAAAAACTGTTTTTT. Translated: CAWSVFDRPYEKLFF.

The chain is built from TRBV7-2 and TRBJ2-7; the match to TRBD2 covers 8 bases. The germline V gene has CDR1 SGHTA and CDR2 FQGNSA. This CDR3 is 15 amino acids long. V trimming: 5 bases; J trimming: 1 base; junction bases outside the gene matches: 7. The CDR3 spells CASSVTSGTSYEQYF. In DNA, the CDR3 is TGTGCCAGCAGCGTCACTAGCGGTACTTCCTACGAGCAGTACTTC.